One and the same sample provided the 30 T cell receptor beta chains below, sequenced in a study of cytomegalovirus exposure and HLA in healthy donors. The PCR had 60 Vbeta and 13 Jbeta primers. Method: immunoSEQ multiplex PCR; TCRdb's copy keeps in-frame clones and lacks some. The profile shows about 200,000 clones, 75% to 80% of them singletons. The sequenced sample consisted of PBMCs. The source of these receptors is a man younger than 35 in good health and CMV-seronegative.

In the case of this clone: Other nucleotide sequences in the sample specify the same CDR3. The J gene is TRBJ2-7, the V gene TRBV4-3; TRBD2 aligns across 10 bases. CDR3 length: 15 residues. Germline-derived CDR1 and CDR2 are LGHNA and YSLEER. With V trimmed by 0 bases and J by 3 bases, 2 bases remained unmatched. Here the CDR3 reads CASSQDRTSGYEQYF. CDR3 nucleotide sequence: TGCGCCAGCAGCCAAGATAGGACTAGCGGCTACGAGCAGTACTTC.

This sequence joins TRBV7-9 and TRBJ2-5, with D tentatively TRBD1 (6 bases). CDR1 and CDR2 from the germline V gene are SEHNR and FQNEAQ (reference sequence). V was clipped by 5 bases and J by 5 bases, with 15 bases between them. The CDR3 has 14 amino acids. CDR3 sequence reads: CASSLNQGRETQYF. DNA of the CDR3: TGTGCCAGCAGCCTAAACCAGGGGCGGGAGACCCAGTACTTC.

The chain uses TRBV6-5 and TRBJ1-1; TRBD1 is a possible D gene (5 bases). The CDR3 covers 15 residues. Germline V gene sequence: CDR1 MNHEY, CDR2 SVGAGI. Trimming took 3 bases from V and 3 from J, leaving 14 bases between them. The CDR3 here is CASSYPGGGDTEAFF. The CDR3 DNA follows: TGTGCCAGCAGTTATCCGGGGGGTGGGGACACTGAAGCTTTCTTT.

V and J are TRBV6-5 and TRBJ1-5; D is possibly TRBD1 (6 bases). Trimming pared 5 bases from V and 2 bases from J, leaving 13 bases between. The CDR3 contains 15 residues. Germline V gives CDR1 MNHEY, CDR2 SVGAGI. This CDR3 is CASSKAGVGNQPQHF. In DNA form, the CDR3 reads TGTGCCAGCAGTAAGGCAGGGGTCGGCAATCAGCCCCAGCATTTT.

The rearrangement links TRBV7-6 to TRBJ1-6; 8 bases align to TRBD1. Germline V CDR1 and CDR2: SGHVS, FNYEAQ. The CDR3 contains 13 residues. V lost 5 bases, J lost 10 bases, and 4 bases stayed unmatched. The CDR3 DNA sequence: TGTGCCAGCAGCCAGGACAGGGACTCACCCCTCCACTTT. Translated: CASSQDRDSPLHF. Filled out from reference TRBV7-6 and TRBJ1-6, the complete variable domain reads GAGVSQSPRYKVTKRGQDVALRCDPISGHVSLYWYRQALGQGPEFLTYFNYEAQQDKSGLPNDRFSAERPEGSISTLTIQRTEQRDSAMYRCASSQDRDSPLHFGNGTRLTVT.

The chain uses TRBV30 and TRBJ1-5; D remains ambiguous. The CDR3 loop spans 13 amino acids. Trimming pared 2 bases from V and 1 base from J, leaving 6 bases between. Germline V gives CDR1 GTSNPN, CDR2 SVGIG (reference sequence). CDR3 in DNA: TGTGCCTGGAGTACAGAGAGCAATCAGCCCCAGCATTTT. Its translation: CAWSTESNQPQHF.

CDR3 in amino acids: CASSTIWTGLDHSNQPQHF. CDR3 coding DNA: TGCGCCAGCAGTACAATCTGGACAGGTTTAGACCATAGCAATCAGCCCCAGCATTTT. V usage is TRBV23-1 and J usage is TRBJ1-5; 7 bases agree with TRBD1. TRBV23-1 is recorded as an ORF, its role being uncertain. The CDR3 runs 19 residues. Losses at the gene ends were 5 bases for V and 0 bases for J; bases not matched to a gene: 16.

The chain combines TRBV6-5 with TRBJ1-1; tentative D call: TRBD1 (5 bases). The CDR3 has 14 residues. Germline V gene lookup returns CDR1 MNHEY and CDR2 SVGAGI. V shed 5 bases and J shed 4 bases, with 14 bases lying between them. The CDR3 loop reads CASSAQRGGTEAFF. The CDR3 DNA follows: TGTGCCAGCAGTGCTCAGCGCGGGGGCACTGAAGCTTTCTTT.

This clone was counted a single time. This CDR3 reads CASSYVRGVVGEQYF. In DNA, the CDR3 is TGTGCCAGCAGTTACGTGCGGGGAGTTGTCGGCGAGCAGTACTTC. This chain links TRBV6-5 with TRBJ2-7; TRBD2 might be the D (6 bases). The ends were cut back, 2 bases at V and 6 bases at J, with 17 bases in the middle. Per germline, CDR1 MNHEY and CDR2 SVGAGI. The CDR3 extends over 15 amino acids.

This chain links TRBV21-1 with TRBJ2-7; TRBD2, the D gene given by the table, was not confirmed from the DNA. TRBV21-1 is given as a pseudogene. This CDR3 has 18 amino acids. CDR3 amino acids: CASSKGPGLAGGSYEQYF. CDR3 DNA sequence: TGTGCCAGCAGCAAGGGTCCCGGACTAGCGGGAGGGTCCTACGAGCAGTACTTC.

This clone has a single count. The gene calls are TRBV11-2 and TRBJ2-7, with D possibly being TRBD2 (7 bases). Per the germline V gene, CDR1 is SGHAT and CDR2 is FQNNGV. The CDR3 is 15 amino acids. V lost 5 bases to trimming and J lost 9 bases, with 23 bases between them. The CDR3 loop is CASSLTIGLGGGQYF. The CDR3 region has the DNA TGTGCCAGCAGCCTAACCATCGGGCTGGGAGGGGGGCAGTACTTC.

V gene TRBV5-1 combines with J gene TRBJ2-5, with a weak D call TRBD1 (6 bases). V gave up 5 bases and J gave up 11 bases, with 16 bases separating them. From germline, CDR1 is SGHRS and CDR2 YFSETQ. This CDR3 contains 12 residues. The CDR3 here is CASRWQGKEQYF. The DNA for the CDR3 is TGCGCCAGCAGGTGGCAGGGGAAAGAGCAGTACTTC. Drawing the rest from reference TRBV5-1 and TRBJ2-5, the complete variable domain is KAGVTQTPRYLIKTRGQQVTLSCSPISGHRSVSWYQQTPGQGLQFLFEYFSETQRNKGNFPGRFSGRQFSNSRSEMNVSTLELGDSALYLCASRWQGKEQYFGPGTRLLVL.

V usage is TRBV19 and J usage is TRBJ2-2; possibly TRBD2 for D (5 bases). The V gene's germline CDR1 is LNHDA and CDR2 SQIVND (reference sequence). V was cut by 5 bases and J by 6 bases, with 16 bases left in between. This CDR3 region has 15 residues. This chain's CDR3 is CASSLLRGKAGELFF. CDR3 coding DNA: TGTGCCAGTAGTCTCTTACGGGGAAAAGCCGGGGAGCTGTTTTTT.

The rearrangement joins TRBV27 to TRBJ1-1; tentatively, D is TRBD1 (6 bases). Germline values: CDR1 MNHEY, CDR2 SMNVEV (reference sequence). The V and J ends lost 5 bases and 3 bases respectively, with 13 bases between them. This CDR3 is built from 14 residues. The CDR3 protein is CASSPRTADTEAFF. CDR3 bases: TGTGCCAGCAGTCCCCGGACAGCTGACACTGAAGCTTTCTTT.

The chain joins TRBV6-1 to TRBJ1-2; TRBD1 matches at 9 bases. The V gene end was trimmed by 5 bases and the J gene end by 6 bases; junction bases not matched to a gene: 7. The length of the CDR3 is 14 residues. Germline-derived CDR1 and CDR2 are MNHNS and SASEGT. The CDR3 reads CASSRQGETDGYTF. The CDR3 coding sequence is TGTGCCAGCAGTCGACAGGGGGAAACGGATGGCTACACCTTC.

The CDR3: CASSPGLAGGNEQFF. The DNA of the CDR3 is TGTGCCAGCAGCCCAGGACTGGCCGGGGGCAATGAGCAGTTCTTC. The chain combines TRBV7-2 with TRBJ2-1, with D tentatively TRBD2 (6 bases). V lost 5 bases, J lost 6 bases, and 17 bases lay in between. The V gene's germline CDR1 is SGHTA and CDR2 FQGNSA. The CDR3 contains 15 residues.

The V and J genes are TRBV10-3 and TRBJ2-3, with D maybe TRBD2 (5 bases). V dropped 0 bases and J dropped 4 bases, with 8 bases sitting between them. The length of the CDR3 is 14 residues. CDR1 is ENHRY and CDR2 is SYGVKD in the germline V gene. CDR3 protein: CAISESDSADTQYF. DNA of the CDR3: TGTGCCATCAGTGAGTCCGATAGCGCAGATACGCAGTATTTT.

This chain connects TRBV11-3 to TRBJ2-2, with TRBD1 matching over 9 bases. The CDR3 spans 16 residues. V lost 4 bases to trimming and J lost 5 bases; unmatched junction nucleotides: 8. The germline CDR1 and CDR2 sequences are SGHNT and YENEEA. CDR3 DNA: TGTGCCAGCAGCTCTCGGACAGGGGTATGGACCGGGGAGCTGTTTTTT. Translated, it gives CASSSRTGVWTGELFF.

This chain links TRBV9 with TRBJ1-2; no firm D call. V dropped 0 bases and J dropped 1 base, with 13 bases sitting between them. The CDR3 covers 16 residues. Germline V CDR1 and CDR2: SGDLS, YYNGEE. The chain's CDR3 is CASSVVLALDNYGYTF. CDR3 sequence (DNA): TGTGCCAGCAGCGTAGTGTTAGCCTTAGATAACTATGGCTACACCTTC.

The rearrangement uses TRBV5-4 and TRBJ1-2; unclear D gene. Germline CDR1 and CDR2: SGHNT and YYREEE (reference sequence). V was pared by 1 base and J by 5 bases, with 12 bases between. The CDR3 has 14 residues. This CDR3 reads CASSLRDSGYGYTF. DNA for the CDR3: TGTGCCAGCAGCTTGCGGGATTCGGGGTATGGCTACACCTTC. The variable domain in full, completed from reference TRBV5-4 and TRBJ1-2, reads ETGVTQSPTHLIKTRGQQVTLRCSSQSGHNTVSWYQQALGQGPQFIFQYYREEENGRGNFPPRFSGLQFPNYSSELNVNALELDDSALYLCASSLRDSGYGYTFGSGTRLTVV.

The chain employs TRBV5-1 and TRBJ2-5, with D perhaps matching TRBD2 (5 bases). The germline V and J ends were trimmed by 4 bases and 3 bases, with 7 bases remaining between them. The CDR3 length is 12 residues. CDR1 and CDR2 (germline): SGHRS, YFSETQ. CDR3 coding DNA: TGCGCCAGCAGCATAGCGAAAGAGACCCAGTACTTC. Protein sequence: CASSIAKETQYF.

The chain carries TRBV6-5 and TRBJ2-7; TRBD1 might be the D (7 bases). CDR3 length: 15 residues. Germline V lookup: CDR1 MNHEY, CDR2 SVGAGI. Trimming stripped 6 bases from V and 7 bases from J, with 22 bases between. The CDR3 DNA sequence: TGTGCCAGCAGCCGCGGGACAGCAAGGCCGGGGGAGCAGTACTTC. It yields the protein CASSRGTARPGEQYF.

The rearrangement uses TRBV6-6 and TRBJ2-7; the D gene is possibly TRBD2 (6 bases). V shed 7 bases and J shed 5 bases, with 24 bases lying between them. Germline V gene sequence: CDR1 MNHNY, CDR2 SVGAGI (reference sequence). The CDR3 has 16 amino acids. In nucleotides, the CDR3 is TGTGCCAGCACCCATCATCGGGGCGGAGGGGCTAACGAGCAGTACTTC. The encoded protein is CASTHHRGGGANEQYF.

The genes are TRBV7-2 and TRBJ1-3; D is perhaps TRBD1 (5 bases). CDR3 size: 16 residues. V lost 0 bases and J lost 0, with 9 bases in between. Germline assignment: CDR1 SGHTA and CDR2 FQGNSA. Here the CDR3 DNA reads TGTGCCAGCAGCTTAGCTGGGGCGAGCTCTGGAAACACCATATATTTT. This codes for CASSLAGASSGNTIYF.

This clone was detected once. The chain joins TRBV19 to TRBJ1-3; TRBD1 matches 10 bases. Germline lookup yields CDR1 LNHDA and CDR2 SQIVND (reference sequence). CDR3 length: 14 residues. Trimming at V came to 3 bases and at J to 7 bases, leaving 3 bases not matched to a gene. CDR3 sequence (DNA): TGTGCCAGTAGTATCTCGGGACAGGGGAACACCATATATTTT. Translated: CASSISGQGNTIYF.

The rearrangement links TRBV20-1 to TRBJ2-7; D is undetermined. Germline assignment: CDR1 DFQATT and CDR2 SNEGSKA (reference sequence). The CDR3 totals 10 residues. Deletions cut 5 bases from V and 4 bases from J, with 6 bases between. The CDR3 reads CSALGYEQYF. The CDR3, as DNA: TGCAGTGCTCTCGGTTACGAGCAGTACTTC.

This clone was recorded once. The CDR3 DNA is TGCGCCAGCAGCGACACGACAGGAGACTATGAAAAACTGTTTTTT. Translated, it gives CASSDTTGDYEKLFF. The gene calls are TRBV5-1 and TRBJ1-4, with a possible D match to TRBD1 (6 bases). This CDR3 is built from 15 residues. V lost 4 bases, J lost 6 bases, and 16 bases lay in between. Germline CDR1 and CDR2: SGHRS and YFSETQ.

CDR3 residues: CASSQIGTVNYGYTF. The CDR3 DNA reads TGTGCCAGCTCACAAATCGGGACAGTCAACTATGGCTACACCTTC. The rearrangement uses TRBV18 and TRBJ1-2, with 7 bases identical to TRBD1. CDR1 and CDR2 (germline): KGHSH, LQKENI. CDR3 length equals 15 residues. With 4 bases clipped from V and 2 bases from J, the junction kept 7 bases outside the gene matches.

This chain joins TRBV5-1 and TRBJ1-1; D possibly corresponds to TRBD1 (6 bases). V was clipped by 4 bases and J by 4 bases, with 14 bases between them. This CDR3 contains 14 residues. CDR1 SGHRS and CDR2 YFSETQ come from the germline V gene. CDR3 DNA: TGCGCCAGCAGCGACCTACAGGGCGCCACTGAAGCTTTCTTT. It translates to CASSDLQGATEAFF.

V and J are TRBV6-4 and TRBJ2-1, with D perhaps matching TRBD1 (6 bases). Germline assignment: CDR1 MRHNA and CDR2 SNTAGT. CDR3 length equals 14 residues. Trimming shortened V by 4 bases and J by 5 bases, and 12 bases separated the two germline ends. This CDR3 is CASSGDISDNEQFF. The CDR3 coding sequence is TGTGCCAGCAGTGGGGACATCTCTGACAATGAGCAGTTCTTC.